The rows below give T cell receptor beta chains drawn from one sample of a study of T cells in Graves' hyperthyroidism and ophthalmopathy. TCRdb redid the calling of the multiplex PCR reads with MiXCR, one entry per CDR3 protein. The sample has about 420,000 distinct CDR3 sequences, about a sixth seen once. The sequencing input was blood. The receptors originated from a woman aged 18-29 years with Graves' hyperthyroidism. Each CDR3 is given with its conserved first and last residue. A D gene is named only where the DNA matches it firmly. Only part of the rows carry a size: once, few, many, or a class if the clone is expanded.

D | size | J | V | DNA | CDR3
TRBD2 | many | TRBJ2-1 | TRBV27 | TGTGCCAGCAGTTTATCGAATACTCTAGCGGGAGAGCAGTTCTTC | CASSLSNTLAGEQFF
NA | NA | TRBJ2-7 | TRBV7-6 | TGTGCCAGCAGCTCATTACGGGGGCGAAGCTTCCACGAGCAGTACTTC | CASSSLRGRSFHEQYF
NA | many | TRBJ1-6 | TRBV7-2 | TGTGCCAGCAGTCGATCCGTGGGGCAGACGAGCTCCTATAATTCACCCCTCCACTTT | CASSRSVGQTSSYNSPLHF
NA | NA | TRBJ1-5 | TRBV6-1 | TGTGCCACCGCAAACGGACTAGGGGAGGGTCAGCCCCAGCATTTT | CATANGLGEGQPQHF
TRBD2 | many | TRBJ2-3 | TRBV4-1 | TGCGCCAGCAGCCATCCTGGGGCCAGCGGGGGATCGGCAGATACGCAGTATTTT | CASSHPGASGGSADTQYF
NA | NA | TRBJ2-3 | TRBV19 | TGTGCCAGTAGTCAAGGACGACGGGAGACAGATACGCAGTATTTT | CASSQGRRETDTQYF
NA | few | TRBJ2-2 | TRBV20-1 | TGCAGTGCTATAGCCCGTCCCGGGGAGCTGTTTTTT | CSAIARPGELFF
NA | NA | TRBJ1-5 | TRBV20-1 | TGCAGTGCTAGTGGTAATAGCAATCAGCCCCAGCATTTT | CSASGNSNQPQHF
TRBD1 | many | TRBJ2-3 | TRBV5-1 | TGCGCCAGCAGCCTCATCGGGACAGCTCTTAGCACAGATACGCAGTATTTT | CASSLIGTALSTDTQYF
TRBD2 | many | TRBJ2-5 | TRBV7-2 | TGTGCCAGCAGCTTAGGTCGGCGGGGGGGTCTCCAAGAGACCCAGTACTTC | CASSLGRRGGLQETQYF
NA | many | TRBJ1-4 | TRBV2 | TGTGCCAGCACCAGGGAAGTGGGCGAAAAACTGTTTTTT | CASTREVGEKLFF
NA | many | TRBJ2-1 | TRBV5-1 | TGCGCCAGCAGCCCGGGCGTAACGATCAATGAGCAGTTCTTC | CASSPGVTINEQFF
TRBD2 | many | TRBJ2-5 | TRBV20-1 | TGCAGTCCCCAGCGGGGGGCGGGGGCAGAGACCCAGTACTTC | CSPQRGAGAETQYF
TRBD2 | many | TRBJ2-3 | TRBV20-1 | TGCAGTGCTAGACACCCCAAGGCCCCACCGACTAGCGGGAGGACCACAGATACGCAGTATTTT | CSARHPKAPPTSGRTTDTQYF
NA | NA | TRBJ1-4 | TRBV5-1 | TGCGCCAGCAGCGACCCGGACCGGAATAATGAAAAACTGTTTTTT | CASSDPDRNNEKLFF
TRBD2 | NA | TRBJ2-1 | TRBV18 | TGTGCCAGCTCACCTCGGACTAGCGGACACAATGAGCAGTTCTTC | CASSPRTSGHNEQFF
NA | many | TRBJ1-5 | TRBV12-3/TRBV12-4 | TGTGCCAGCAGTTTTTTTACAGGCGGAATTGATCAGCCCCAGCATTTT | CASSFFTGGIDQPQHF
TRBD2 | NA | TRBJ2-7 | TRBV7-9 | TGTGCCAGCAGCCCCCAGGGGCTAGCGGGAAGGTTGGGGCAGTACTTC | CASSPQGLAGRLGQYF
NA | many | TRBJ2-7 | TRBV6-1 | TGTGCCAGCACCCCCCCAGGGAGATCCTACGAGCAGTACTTC | CASTPPGRSYEQYF
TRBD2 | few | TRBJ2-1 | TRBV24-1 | TGTGCCACCAGTGGGACTAGCGGGAGTCTGGGTGAGCAGTTCTTC | CATSGTSGSLGEQFF
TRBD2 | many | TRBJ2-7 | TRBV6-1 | TGTGCCAGCCAAATCCAGCGGGGACTCTCCTACGAGCAGTACTTC | CASQIQRGLSYEQYF
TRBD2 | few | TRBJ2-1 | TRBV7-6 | TGTGCCAGCAGCTTAGGGACTAGCAAGTTCTTC | CASSLGTSKFF
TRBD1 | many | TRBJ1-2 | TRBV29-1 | TGCAGCGTTGCAGGGGGCGGCTATGGCTACACCTTC | CSVAGGGYGYTF
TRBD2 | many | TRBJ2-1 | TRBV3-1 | TGTGCCAGCAGCCCCCCCGGACTAGCGAGAGGGAATGAGCAGTTCTTC | CASSPPGLARGNEQFF
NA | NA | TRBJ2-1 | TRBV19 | TGTGCCAGTGCGCGGGGTTACAATGAGCAGTTCTTC | CASARGYNEQFF
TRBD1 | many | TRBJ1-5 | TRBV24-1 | TGTGCCACCAGTGACCCCGGGGGCAGGGGGCATCAGCCCCAGCATTTT | CATSDPGGRGHQPQHF
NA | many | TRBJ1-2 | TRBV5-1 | TGCGCCAGCAGCCTCGATGGCGAACGGAGAGGCTACACCTTC | CASSLDGERRGYTF
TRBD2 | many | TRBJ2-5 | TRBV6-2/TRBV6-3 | TGTGCCAGCAGTAACGGACTAGCGGGGGTCGAGACCCAGTACTTC | CASSNGLAGVETQYF
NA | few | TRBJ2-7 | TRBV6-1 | TGTGCCAGCAGTGAAGCGCTTCCCCCCTACGAGCAGTACTTC | CASSEALPPYEQYF
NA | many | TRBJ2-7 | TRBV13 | TGTGCCAGCAGCCCCGGACAGTCCTACGAGCAGTACTTC | CASSPGQSYEQYF
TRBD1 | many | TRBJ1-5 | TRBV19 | TGTGCCAGCAAGAGGGACAGCTCCAATCAGCCCCAGCATTTT | CASKRDSSNQPQHF
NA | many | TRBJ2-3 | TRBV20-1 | TGCAGTGCTAGAGAAGGCGGGGTAGGCACAGATACGCAGTATTTT | CSAREGGVGTDTQYF
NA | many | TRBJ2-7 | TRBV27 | TGTGCCAGCACCATTTCCGGGACATCCCCCTACGAGCAGTACTTC | CASTISGTSPYEQYF
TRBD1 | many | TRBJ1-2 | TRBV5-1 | TGCGCCAGCAGGTTGGGGACAGCTGGCTACACCTTC | CASRLGTAGYTF
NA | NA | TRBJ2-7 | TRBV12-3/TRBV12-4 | TGTGCCAGCAGAAAGGGGGGCAGGGCCTACGAGCAGTACTTC | CASRKGGRAYEQYF
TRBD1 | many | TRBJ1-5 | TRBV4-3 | TGCGCCAGCAGCCAAAGCTCGACAGGGGGCGGGGAGCCCCAGCATTTT | CASSQSSTGGGEPQHF
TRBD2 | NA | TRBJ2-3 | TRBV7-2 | TGTGCCAGCAGCCTCCTAGCGGGGGGGCCAATAGATACGCAGTATTTT | CASSLLAGGPIDTQYF
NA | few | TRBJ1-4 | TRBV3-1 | TGTGCCAGCAGCCACATAGCGACAGATAGAGCTAATGAAAAACTGTTTTTT | CASSHIATDRANEKLFF
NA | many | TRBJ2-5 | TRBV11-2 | TGTGCCAGCAGCTTCGTCGGGTACCAAGAGACCCAGTACTTC | CASSFVGYQETQYF
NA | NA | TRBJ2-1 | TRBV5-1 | TGTGCCAGCAGCCAGGTAGGCCAGAGCTCCTACAATGAGCAGTTCTTC | CASSQVGQSSYNEQFF
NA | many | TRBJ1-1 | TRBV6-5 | TGTGCCAGCAGTTACAGTACCCGTTTAAGCGCTGAAGCTTTCTTT | CASSYSTRLSAEAFF
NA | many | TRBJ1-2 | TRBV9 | TGTGCCAGCAGCCCCGTACCCGGCAGCTATGGCTACACCTTC | CASSPVPGSYGYTF
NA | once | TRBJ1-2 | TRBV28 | TGTGCCAGCAGTCCCCCACAGGGTAACCGCTACACCTTC | CASSPPQGNRYTF
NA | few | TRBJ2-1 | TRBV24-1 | TGTGCCACCAGTGATTTAGGATGGGAGGATGAGCAGTTCTTC | CATSDLGWEDEQFF
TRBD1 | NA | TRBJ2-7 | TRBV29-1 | TGCAGCGTTGAAGAAATGTCGGGACAGGGGAGCCACGAGCAGTACTTC | CSVEEMSGQGSHEQYF
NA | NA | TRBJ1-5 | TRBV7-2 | TGTGCCAGCAGCGTCACCCTGGACAGTTCTCAGCCCCAGCATTTT | CASSVTLDSSQPQHF